This T cell receptor (beta chain) was sequenced in a study of T cell repertoires in cytomegalovirus infection (dated by TCRdb to between 2018 and 2021). Concerning the study at large: The HLA type of each donor mattered for the analysis, because public TCR beta signatures pointed to carriage of CMV infection along with the matching HLA type. Overall study outcomes, separate from this receptor: In both this cohort and an independent approximately 350-donor cohort, the cumulative frequency of public TCR beta family members distinguished carriers of CMV infection plus the relevant HLA type. The ex vivo response was dominated by HLA-C-restricted CMV-specific TCR beta clonotypes, and the single most frequent clonotype in two of eight donors was supplied by these HLA-C-restricted clonotypes.

TCRdb records Illumina HiSeq 1500 as the sequencer. TCRdb ran its own pipeline on the public reads, namely fastp trimming at Q25 and MiXCR clone calling, and kept in-frame beta chains. When rows share a CDR3 protein, they turn into one entry using the most common DNA and genes. The sample has about 100,000 distinct CDR3 sequences on record, under 25% of them singletons. The ten biggest clones cover approximately 40% of the sample. This clonotype was observed at least ten times. Its target antigen remains unknown. No base quality information exists; no much larger clone differs at one position. Based on the germline V gene, the CDR1 and CDR2 sequences are MNHEY and SVGEGT. Trimming accounts for 5 bases at V and 2 bases at J, while the number of junction bases matched to no gene is 6. The CDR3 sequence holds 15 residues, the cysteine and phenylalanine included. The CDR3 DNA has 45 bases and is translated from base 1.

Sequencing was done on a sample of CD8+ T cells from PBMCs. The receptor was isolated from a human donor in good health (CMV status not recorded). Some clones in this sample may be carry-over from other donors' samples. The chain is assembled from TRBV6-2 or TRBV6-3 and TRBJ2-1, and 7 bases in between align with TRBD1. The CDR3 sequence is CASSPQRGPYNEQFF. The base sequence is TGTGCCAGCAGTCCTCAGAGGGGGCCCTACAATGAGCAGTTCTTC.